These 27 T cell receptor beta chains share one sample of origin, sequenced in a study of blood T cell repertoires in COVID-19. The protocol was immunoSEQ multiplex PCR, while the TCRdb copy is restricted to in-frame clones and leaves out a portion. The data contain about 320,000 clones, 85% of them singletons. Sequencing was done on a sample of peripheral blood. The receptors come from a human donor in a cohort sampled during active COVID-19.

The chain joins TRBV5-5 to TRBJ1-1, with 8 bases identical to TRBD1. Per the germline V gene, CDR1 is SGHKS and CDR2 is YYEKEE (reference sequence). CDR3 length: 16 amino acids. The V and J ends lost 0 bases and 0 bases, in that order; junction bases with no gene match: 4. CDR3 nucleotide sequence: TGTGCCAGCAGCTTGGCAGGGGGCAACATGAACACTGAAGCTTTCTTT. It encodes CASSLAGGNMNTEAFF.

The chain couples TRBV7-3 to TRBJ1-3; tentatively, D is TRBD1 (6 bases). The CDR3 totals 15 residues. V lost 5 bases and J lost 0, with 11 bases in between. Per the germline V gene, CDR1 is SGHTA and CDR2 is FQGTGA. The CDR3 region has the DNA TGTGCCAGCAGCCTGGACAGTAACTCTGGAAACACCATATATTTT. Translated: CASSLDSNSGNTIYF.

In this sample, this clone turned up a few times. V and J are TRBV20-1 and TRBJ1-1; D might be TRBD1 (5 bases). CDR3 length: 14 residues. Germline CDR1 DFQATT, CDR2 SNEGSKA (reference sequence). The ends were cut back, 3 bases at V and 1 base at J, with 12 bases in the middle. The CDR3 region is CSASSQGENTEAFF. The CDR3, as DNA: TGCAGTGCTAGTAGTCAGGGCGAGAACACTGAAGCTTTCTTT.

The rearrangement uses TRBV27 and TRBJ1-4; no firm D call. Germline-derived CDR1 and CDR2 are MNHEY and SMNVEV (reference sequence). This CDR3 has 14 amino acids. The V gene lost 5 bases and the J gene lost 5 bases, with 12 bases spanning the gap. The CDR3, as DNA: TGTGCCAGCAGTGCGGGAGTATTAAATGAAAAACTGTTTTTT. Its translation: CASSAGVLNEKLFF.

This sequence joins TRBV4-2 and TRBJ2-6, with 7 bases aligning to TRBD1. This CDR3 spans 18 amino acids. Germline lookup yields CDR1 LGHNA and CDR2 YNFKEQ. The V segment lost 4 bases and the J segment 0 bases; nucleotides outside the gene matches: 9. CDR3: CASSPTGTANSGANVLTF. In DNA, the CDR3 is TGTGCCAGCAGCCCTACCGGGACAGCGAACTCTGGGGCCAACGTCCTGACTTTC.

This clone was seen once. The rearrangement uses TRBV28 and TRBJ1-2, with a tentative D call TRBD1 (6 bases). CDR3 size: 13 residues. The germline V gene has CDR1 MDHEN and CDR2 SYDVKM. Between the trimmed V and J ends, which lost 3 bases and 7 bases, there was a span of 12 bases. The CDR3 protein is CASSFLGALGYTF. CDR3 DNA sequence: TGTGCCAGCAGTTTCCTGGGGGCGCTTGGCTACACCTTC.

This chain joins TRBV7-3 and TRBJ2-1; TRBD2 aligns across 12 bases. Per the germline V gene, CDR1 is SGHTA and CDR2 is FQGTGA. The CDR3 spans 15 residues. The V segment lost 5 bases and the J segment 4 bases; nucleotides outside the gene matches: 3. The CDR3 bases are TGTGCCAGCAGCCTTACTAGCGGGGGGTACAATGAGCAGTTCTTC. As protein: CASSLTSGGYNEQFF.

This clone has a single count. The chain couples TRBV18 to TRBJ1-2; 7 bases match TRBD1. V shed 8 bases and J 8 bases; nucleotides not matched to a gene: 11. This CDR3 is built from 13 residues. Germline V gene data show CDR1 as KGHSH and CDR2 as LQKENI. The CDR3 here is CASHLTGVEGYTF. The CDR3 DNA reads as TGTGCCAGCCATTTAACAGGGGTTGAGGGCTACACCTTC.

There are a few counts of this clone. The chain employs TRBV28 and TRBJ1-6, with D possibly being TRBD1 (6 bases). The CDR3 runs 15 residues. The V gene's germline CDR1 is MDHEN and CDR2 SYDVKM. The V gene lost 1 base and the J gene lost 10 bases, with 14 bases spanning the gap. As DNA, the CDR3 is TGTGCCAGCAGTTTATTCCCCAGGGGCGGGTCACCCCTCCACTTT. Protein sequence: CASSLFPRGGSPLHF.

This sequence joins TRBV28 and TRBJ2-3; perhaps TRBD2 as D (7 bases). Germline CDR1 reads MDHEN; CDR2 reads SYDVKM. The CDR3 is 13 residues long. Trimming took 6 bases from V and 6 from J, leaving 13 bases between them. The CDR3: CASSTGGRDTQYF. CDR3 coding DNA: TGTGCCAGCAGCACGGGGGGCCGGGATACGCAGTATTTT.

V and J are TRBV7-2 and TRBJ2-4; 10 nucleotides match TRBD2. CDR1 is SGHTA and CDR2 is FQGNSA in the germline V gene. The V gene end was trimmed by 5 bases and the J gene end by 7 bases; junction bases not matched to a gene: 11. The CDR3 runs 16 residues. The CDR3 region is CASSRVASGGSNIQYF. In DNA, the CDR3 is TGTGCCAGCAGCAGAGTGGCTAGCGGGGGATCGAACATTCAGTACTTC. The complete variable domain, with remaining parts taken from reference TRBV7-2 and TRBJ2-4, reads GAGVSQSPSNKVTEKGKDVELRCDPISGHTALYWYRQSLGQGLEFLIYFQGNSAPDKSGLPSDRFSAERTGGSVSTLTIQRTQQEDSAVYLCASSRVASGGSNIQYFGAGTRLSVL.

The CDR3 spells CASSQDRSRGDHEQYF. In nucleotides, the CDR3 is TGTGCCAGCAGCCAAGACCGGAGCCGGGGGGACCACGAGCAGTACTTC. The V and J genes are TRBV14 and TRBJ2-7; TRBD2 aligns across 7 bases. The trim removed 0 bases at V and 5 bases at J, leaving 10 bases unmatched. This CDR3 is 16 amino acids long. Germline loops: CDR1 SGHDN, CDR2 FVKESK. The full variable domain, in which reference TRBV14 and TRBJ2-7 provide the parts outside the CDR3, is EAGVTQFPSHSVIEKGQTVTLRCDPISGHDNLYWYRRVMGKEIKFLLHFVKESKQDESGMPNNRFLAERTGGTYSTLKVQPAELEDSGVYFCASSQDRSRGDHEQYFGPGTRLTVT.

Concerning this clone itself: Other DNA sequences in this sample translate to the same CDR3. The chain is built from TRBV5-1 and TRBJ1-4; the match to TRBD1 covers 8 bases. Germline assignment: CDR1 SGHRS and CDR2 YFSETQ. Trimming removed 3 bases from V and 5 bases from J; junction bases left unmatched: 3. This CDR3 contains 14 residues. The CDR3 protein is CASSYGQGNEKLFF. The CDR3 coding sequence is TGCGCCAGCAGCTACGGACAGGGAAATGAAAAACTGTTTTTT.

CDR3 sequence (DNA): TGTGCCACCATAGGGGGGGACCCCTATCAGCCCCAGCATTTT. Translated, it gives CATIGGDPYQPQHF. The V call is TRBV6-5, the J call TRBJ1-5, with TRBD1 as a possible D gene (6 bases). Germline V gene lookup returns CDR1 MNHEY and CDR2 SVGAGI. The V end lost 10 bases, the J end lost 5 bases, and 18 bases lay between the germline ends. The CDR3 contains 14 residues.

This chain uses TRBV2 with TRBJ1-5, with D tentatively TRBD1 (6 bases). Trimming removed 7 bases from V and 2 bases from J, with 6 bases in between. The V gene's germline CDR1 is SNHLY and CDR2 FYNNEI. This CDR3 region has 12 residues. CDR3 bases: TGTGCCAGCAACAGGGGCAATCAGCCCCAGCATTTT. This translates into CASNRGNQPQHF.

The chain links TRBV24-1 to TRBJ2-1, with 9 bases lining up with TRBD1. The CDR3 consists of 18 residues. Germline V gene lookup returns CDR1 KGHDR and CDR2 SFDVKD. V shed 3 bases and J 0 bases; nucleotides not matched to a gene: 8. CDR3 nucleotides: TGTGCCACCAGTGATCCAGGTCGACAGGGGGGCTCCTACAATGAGCAGTTCTTC. Amino acid sequence: CATSDPGRQGGSYNEQFF.

CDR3 amino acids: CASSRRGGPDEQFF. CDR3 DNA: TGTGCCAGCAGTCGGCGGGGGGGCCCCGATGAGCAGTTCTTC. The chain combines TRBV2 with TRBJ2-1, with TRBD2 identical over 9 bases. The length of the CDR3 is 14 residues. With 5 bases clipped from V and 8 bases from J, the junction kept 7 bases outside the gene matches. Germline loops: CDR1 SNHLY, CDR2 FYNNEI.

CDR3 in amino acids: CATSDPQGRWDNEQFF. CDR3 sequence (DNA): TGTGCCACCAGTGATCCACAGGGGAGGTGGGACAATGAGCAGTTCTTC. The genes are TRBV24-1 and TRBJ2-1, with TRBD1 as a possible D gene (7 bases). This CDR3 is 16 amino acids long. Looked up from germline, CDR1 is KGHDR and CDR2 is SFDVKD. V was pared by 3 bases and J by 5 bases, with 16 bases between.

V and J are TRBV7-2 and TRBJ1-2, with 7 bases lining up with TRBD1. CDR3 length equals 13 residues. V gave up 5 bases and J gave up 3 bases; unmatched junction bases: 3. Germline V gene sequence: CDR1 SGHTA, CDR2 FQGNSA. The DNA of the CDR3 is TGTGCCAGCAGCCCGACAGGGTACTATGGCTACACCTTC. Its protein product is CASSPTGYYGYTF.

The table lists this clone with many counts. The V call is TRBV5-1, the J call TRBJ2-3, with D tentatively TRBD2 (5 bases). The CDR3 spans 14 residues. CDR1 is SGHRS and CDR2 is YFSETQ in the germline V gene. V was clipped by 4 bases and J by 4 bases, with 13 bases between them. The CDR3 spells CASSPVGNPDTQYF. CDR3 DNA: TGCGCCAGCAGCCCCGTCGGGAACCCAGATACGCAGTATTTT.

This clone was detected once. The V call is TRBV7-2, the J call TRBJ1-1; D is possibly TRBD1 (5 bases). Trimming took off 1 base at V and 7 bases at J, with 16 bases between the two ends. Germline V CDR1 and CDR2: SGHTA, FQGNSA. The CDR3 is made up of 15 amino acids. The chain's CDR3 is CASSLVGVGALEAFF. CDR3 in DNA: TGTGCCAGCAGCTTAGTCGGCGTTGGGGCACTTGAAGCTTTCTTT.

The CDR3 DNA sequence: TGTGCCAGCCAAACAGGGATTGGGGGTGAAAAACTGTTTTTT. This codes for CASQTGIGGEKLFF. The gene calls are TRBV4-2 and TRBJ1-4; a weak D match, TRBD1 (6 bases). Trimming removed 8 bases at V and 7 bases at J, with 17 bases between. CDR1 and CDR2 (germline): LGHNA, YNFKEQ. The length of the CDR3 is 14 residues.

The J gene is TRBJ1-2, the V gene TRBV24-1; D possibly corresponds to TRBD1 (5 bases). The CDR3 consists of 15 residues. CDR1 is KGHDR, CDR2 SFDVKD, per germline. Trimming stripped 2 bases from V and 6 bases from J, with 15 bases between. The CDR3 is CATSDSQYGANGYTF. CDR3 DNA sequence: TGTGCCACCAGTGATTCCCAATATGGGGCCAATGGCTACACCTTC.

J is TRBJ2-3 and V is TRBV14; 11 bases align to TRBD2. In germline, CDR1 is SGHDN, CDR2 FVKESK. V trimming: 4 bases; J trimming: 2 bases; junction bases outside the gene matches: 8. The CDR3 sequence is 17 residues long. CDR3 nucleotide sequence: TGTGCCAGCAGCCGGGGACTAGCGGCGAAATTCACAGATACGCAGTATTTT. Residues: CASSRGLAAKFTDTQYF.

This clone is a singleton in its sample. J is TRBJ1-6 and V is TRBV7-2, with 9 bases lining up with TRBD1. CDR3 size: 16 residues. Germline loops: CDR1 SGHTA, CDR2 FQGNSA. V dropped 3 bases and J dropped 8; count of bases not matched to a gene: 8. The CDR3 sequence is CASSFIRGQGDSPLHF. The CDR3 coding sequence is TGTGCCAGCAGCTTCATAAGGGGACAGGGTGATTCACCCCTCCACTTT.

This clone was recorded a few times. The genes are TRBV6-6 and TRBJ1-4; TRBD1 matches at 7 bases. CDR1 and CDR2 (germline): MNHNY, SVGAGI (reference sequence). Trimming cost V 5 bases and J 4 bases; bases outside gene matches: 4. CDR3 length: 14 residues. CDR3 sequence: CASSGTGVNEKLFF. In DNA, the CDR3 is TGTGCCAGCAGTGGAACAGGGGTTAATGAAAAACTGTTTTTT.

The chain uses TRBV4-1 and TRBJ1-4; tentatively, D is TRBD1 (6 bases). V was cut by 4 bases and J by 1 base, with 10 bases left in between. Per the germline V gene, CDR1 is MGHRA and CDR2 is YSYEKL. This CDR3 comprises 15 residues. For the CDR3, the DNA is TGCGCCAGCAGCCGTCAGGGGATAACTAATGAAAAACTGTTTTTT. Translation: CASSRQGITNEKLFF.